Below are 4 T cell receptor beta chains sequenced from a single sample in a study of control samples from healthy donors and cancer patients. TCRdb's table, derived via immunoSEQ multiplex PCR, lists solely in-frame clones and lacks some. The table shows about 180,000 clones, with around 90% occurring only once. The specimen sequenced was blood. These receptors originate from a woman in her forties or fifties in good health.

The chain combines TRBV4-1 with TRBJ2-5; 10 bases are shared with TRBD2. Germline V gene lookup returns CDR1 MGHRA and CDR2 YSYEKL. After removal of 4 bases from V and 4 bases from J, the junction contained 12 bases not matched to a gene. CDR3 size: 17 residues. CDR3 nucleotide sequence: TGCGCCAGCAGCCGAACACTAGCGGGGTTCGTTCTAGAGACCCAGTACTTC. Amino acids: CASSRTLAGFVLETQYF.

This chain's CDR3 is CASTPGQGLMSPLHF. The CDR3 DNA reads as TGTGCCAGCACCCCCGGACAGGGGTTAATGTCACCCCTCCACTTT. The rearrangement links TRBV11-2 to TRBJ1-6; 9 bases match TRBD1. The CDR3 sequence is 15 residues long. Unmatched junction bases numbered 11, after V lost 7 bases and J lost 10 bases. Germline CDR1 is SGHAT and CDR2 is FQNNGV.

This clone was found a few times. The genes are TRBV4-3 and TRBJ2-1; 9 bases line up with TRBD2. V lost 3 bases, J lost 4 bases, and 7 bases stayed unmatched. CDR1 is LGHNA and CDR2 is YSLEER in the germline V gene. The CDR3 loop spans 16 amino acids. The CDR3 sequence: CASSHQTSGPYNEQFF. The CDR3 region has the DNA TGCGCCAGCAGCCATCAGACTAGCGGACCGTACAATGAGCAGTTCTTC.

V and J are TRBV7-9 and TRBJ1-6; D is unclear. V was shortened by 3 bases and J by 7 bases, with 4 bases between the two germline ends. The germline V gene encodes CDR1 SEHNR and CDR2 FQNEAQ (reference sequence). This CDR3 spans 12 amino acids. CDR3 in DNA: TGTGCCAGCAGCTTGCCCAATTCACCCCTCCACTTT. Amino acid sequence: CASSLPNSPLHF. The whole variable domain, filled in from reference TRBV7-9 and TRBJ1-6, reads DTGVSQNPRHKITKRGQNVTFRCDPISEHNRLYWYRQTLGQGPEFLTYFQNEAQLEKSRLLSDRFSAERPKGSFSTLEIQRTEQGDSAMYLCASSLPNSPLHFGNGTRLTVT.